The clone carrying this TCR beta chain was detected only a few times. Antigen: not known. Trimming took 4 bases from V and 5 from J; bases not matched to a gene: 10. The CDR3 runs 16 residues. Per germline, CDR1 SGHRS and CDR2 YFSETQ. The data stem from a study of T-cell memory formation after mild COVID-19. Overall study results and limits: Among clones contracting day 15 to 85, CD4/CD8 was balanced, whereas later expanders leaned CD4+. Within pre-infection memory, some responding clones were found, suggesting cross-reactive memory joined. Contracting CD4+ clones lay largely in CM and EM, with CD8+ ones residing in EMRA.

After 5'RACE with constant-segment primers, TCR alpha and TCR beta cDNA libraries carrying sample barcodes and UMIs were obtained. TCRdb re-derived calls from the 5' RACE reads in MiXCR, one entry per CDR3 protein. The table shows a few hundred thousand distinct CDR3 sequences, with 16% occurring only once. Sequencing input: PBMCs or a T cell subset sorted from them (not recorded which). The rearrangement links TRBV5-1 to TRBJ2-4; 9 bases match TRBD1. This receptor was identified in a man aged 18 to 30 who had mild COVID-19 (a few samples of this study predate the infection). Cell type and time point are not known. The DNA for the CDR3 is TGCGCCAGCAGCCGGCAACAGGGGGCTGGGGAAAACATTCAGTACTTC. Translating gives CASSRQQGAGENIQYF.